This TCR beta chain appears in the sequencing data of a study of beta chain features in type 1 diabetes. General study results and limits: Researchers cautioned that cDNA sequencing could over-represent cells with high TCR expression. Type 1 diabetes patients showed a moderate but significant shortening of TCRB CDR3s in all four CD4+ subsets.

Of note for this clone: The antigen is not known.

Sorting based on CD45RO/CCR7/CD25/CD127/CD95/CD27 separated CD4+ naive, central memory, regulatory and stem cell-like memory cells. Trimming removed 5 bases from V and 4 bases from J; junction bases left unmatched: 7. The CDR3 consists of 16 residues. Germline V gives CDR1 SGHTA, CDR2 FQGNSA. Sequencing targeted expressed TCRB transcripts, as all isolated RNA had been reverse transcribed. Assay: immunoSEQ multiplex PCR; the TCRdb copy retains only in-frame clones and omits some. The data show hundreds of thousands of clones, over 13% seen once. The source is a young man with type 1 diabetes. The V and J genes are TRBV7-2 and TRBJ2-1; 11 bases agree with TRBD2. Sequencing was done on a sample of naive CD4+ T cells from blood. The CDR3 region is CASSQRTSGSYNEQFF. DNA for the CDR3: TGTGCCAGCAGCCAACGGACTAGCGGGTCTTACAATGAGCAGTTCTTC.